The sequence of this TCR beta chain was determined in a study of regulatory T cells in long-lasting Graves disease. In the study overall: Prior antithyroid drug treatment in newly diagnosed Graves' patients lasted under 3 months.

V lost 1 base and J lost 6, with 7 bases in between. The CDR3 sequence is 12 residues long. Germline V gene data show CDR1 as SGHDN and CDR2 as FVKESK. Described time point: newly diagnosed GD, antithyroid drugs for less than 3 months. There was RNA extracted from PBMCs, and the TCR library was made from it. From an endocrinology department in Xi'an, China, came the patients. According to the study, TCR beta libraries were built with iRepertoire HTBI primers and CDR3-region Arm-PCR. TCRdb analysed the multiplex PCR reads with MiXCR anew, one entry per CDR3 protein. The repertoire has 350,000 to 550,000 distinct CDR3 sequences, about 15% of them found once; the top ten carry 16%. This sample was also put to use in a study of T cells in Graves' hyperthyroidism and ophthalmopathy.

Source: peripheral blood mononuclear cells (PBMCs), taken at new diagnosis, from a patient treated with antithyroid drugs. This rearrangement joins TRBV14 to TRBJ2-7; no reliable D call. The TCR was taken from a woman in her twenties or thirties with Graves disease. The CDR3 is CASSQVRAEQYF. The DNA for the CDR3 is TGTGCCAGCAGCCAAGTCCGGGCCGAGCAGTACTTC.